This T cell receptor beta chain was retrieved from a study of blood T cells in healthy people across ages. The study's findings and limits: The study found TCR beta diversity correlated strongly with naive T cell percentage. Leaving the PBMCs unsorted stopped any conclusive comparison of naive versus antigen-experienced cells.

About this clonotype: Its antigen is unknown.

Sample-barcoded 5' priming and a J-beta primer mix drove a second PCR of about 6 to 12 cycles. MiXCR, applied by TCRdb to the 5' RACE reads, yields one record per CDR3 protein. The repertoire holds about 690,000 distinct CDR3 sequences, with 40% to 45% as singletons. The germline CDR1 and CDR2 sequences are DFQATT and SNEGSKA (reference sequence). This CDR3 has 13 residues. Trimming cost V 5 bases and J 6 bases, with 17 bases left between them. V gene TRBV20-1 combines with J gene TRBJ2-7; possible D gene TRBD2, 6 bases. The sequenced sample was blood. This clonotype was obtained from a man older than 75 in good health. CDR3 residues: CSAASDLASEQYF. The CDR3 DNA reads TGCAGTGCTGCCTCAGACCTAGCGTCCGAGCAGTACTTC.